Detailed here is one T cell receptor beta chain. Its antigen is unidentified. The junction had 4 bases not matched to a gene; V was cut back by 1 base and J by 9 bases. The CDR3 has 15 residues. Germline V gene lookup returns CDR1 SEHNR and CDR2 FQNEAQ (reference sequence). The sample originates from a study of cytomegalovirus exposure and HLA in healthy donors. Primers for the PCR totalled 60 Vbeta and 13 Jbeta. The method was immunoSEQ multiplex PCR; TCRdb's version includes in-frame clones alone and lacks a portion of them. This sample's table reports tens of thousands of clones. Overall study results and limits: A reported reduction in N-insertions relative to the approximately 670-donor mean was seen in an Asian-associated ancestry cluster in a later analysis.

The chain couples TRBV7-9 to TRBJ2-1; 12 positions agree with TRBD2. This TCR derives from a woman aged 25-40 years in good health and CMV-seropositive. Sequencing was done on a sample of PBMCs. This CDR3 reads CASSLGLAGAVEQFF. CDR3 sequence (DNA): TGTGCCAGCAGCTTAGGACTAGCGGGAGCGGTTGAGCAGTTCTTC.